The 5 T cell receptor beta chains below all came from one sample that was sequenced in a study of blood T cell repertoires in COVID-19. The method was immunoSEQ multiplex PCR; TCRdb's version includes in-frame clones alone and lacks a portion of them. The sample shows approximately 300,000 clones, nearly 90% of them seen only once. Sequencing was performed on PBMCs or T cells enriched from blood (not recorded which). The receptor source for this set is a woman aged 25 to 39 who had recovered from COVID-19.

The chain couples TRBV27 to TRBJ2-5; 9 bases map to TRBD1. Unmatched junction bases numbered 3, after V lost 3 bases and J lost 4 bases. Germline-derived CDR1 and CDR2 are MNHEY and SMNVEV (reference sequence). The CDR3 totals 14 residues. The CDR3 region is CASSLSQGAETQYF. The CDR3 nucleotides read TGTGCCAGCAGTTTGTCACAGGGGGCAGAGACCCAGTACTTC.

The gene calls are TRBV27 and TRBJ2-7; D is undetermined. Germline CDR1 MNHEY, CDR2 SMNVEV (reference sequence). The CDR3 runs to 14 residues. V lost 3 bases and J 1 base, leaving 10 bases between the germline ends. The CDR3 is CASSLTTASYEQYF. DNA of the CDR3: TGTGCCAGCAGTTTGACAACAGCTTCCTACGAGCAGTACTTC.

The gene calls are TRBV7-6 and TRBJ2-3, with 8 bases matching TRBD1. The CDR3 has 15 amino acids. The V and J ends lost 4 bases and 6 bases, in that order; junction bases with no gene match: 9. Germline CDR1 and CDR2: SGHVS and FNYEAQ. The CDR3 is CASSSTGGRGDTQYF. CDR3 in DNA: TGTGCCAGCAGCTCAACAGGGGGAAGGGGGGATACGCAGTATTTT. Combining the CDR3 with reference TRBV7-6 and TRBJ2-3 gives the whole variable domain GAGVSQSPRYKVTKRGQDVALRCDPISGHVSLYWYRQALGQGPEFLTYFNYEAQQDKSGLPNDRFSAERPEGSISTLTIQRTEQRDSAMYRCASSSTGGRGDTQYFGPGTRLTVL.

This clone was picked up one time. The chain joins TRBV27 to TRBJ1-3; D unclear. This CDR3 region has 14 residues. In germline, CDR1 is MNHEY, CDR2 SMNVEV (reference sequence). Trimming cost V 8 bases and J 0 bases, with 11 bases left between them. The CDR3 protein is CASAEAPSGNTIYF. The DNA for the CDR3 is TGTGCCAGCGCGGAGGCGCCCTCTGGAAACACCATATATTTT.

The rearrangement links TRBV5-6 to TRBJ2-7; a weak D match, TRBD1 (6 bases). Trimming stripped 4 bases from V and 0 bases from J, with 23 bases between. This CDR3 is 18 amino acids long. CDR1 and CDR2 from the germline V gene are SGHDT and YYEEEE. The CDR3 region is CASSGRRTGPYSSYEQYF. For the CDR3, the DNA is TGTGCCAGCAGCGGCCGGCGAACAGGGCCTTACAGCTCCTACGAGCAGTACTTC.